This is a list of T cell receptor beta chains from one sample in a study of beta chain features in type 1 diabetes. Sequenced by immunoSEQ multiplex PCR; TCRdb stores in-frame clones only, minus some. The sample consists of 200,000 to 300,000 clones, approximately 14% of them appearing once. Sequencing used naive CD4+ T cells from blood. All receptors derive from a man aged 25-40 years with type 1 diabetes. Both conserved end residues are part of each CDR3. Each record gives: J gene, clone size, D gene, V gene, CDR3 DNA, CDR3 protein. A D gene is named only where the DNA matches it firmly. Part of the rows lack a size; the others show once, few, many or a class for expanded clones.

TRBJ2-1,few,TRBD1,TRBV30,TGTGCCTGGAGTGCGGGACAGGTCCCCTACAATGAGCAGTTCTTC,CAWSAGQVPYNEQFF
TRBJ1-2,.,TRBD1,TRBV6-5,TGTGCCAGCAGGAGGGGGCCCCTCTATGGCTACACCTTC,CASRRGPLYGYTF
TRBJ1-1,.,.,TRBV11-2,TGTGCCAGCAGCCCCCCGGGGGTGAACACTGAAGCTTTCTTT,CASSPPGVNTEAFF
TRBJ2-5,few,.,TRBV5-4,TGTGCCAGCAGCCAGGGATTTAGGGAAACAGAGACCCAGTACTTC,CASSQGFRETETQYF
TRBJ2-7,.,.,TRBV15,TGTGCCACCAGCAGAGGGGGAGTCAAATCCTACGAGCAGTACTTC,CATSRGGVKSYEQYF
TRBJ2-7,.,TRBD2,TRBV7-9,TGTGCCAGCAGCCCAAATTTTAGGGTAGCGGGAGATCATAACGAGCAGTACTTC,CASSPNFRVAGDHNEQYF
TRBJ2-5,few,TRBD2,TRBV6-1,TGTGCCAGCAGTCCGACGCGGGGGACAGAGACCCAGTACTTC,CASSPTRGTETQYF
TRBJ2-1,few,.,TRBV29-1,TGCAGCGGTGAAGATATGAGCAATGAGCAGTTCTTC,CSGEDMSNEQFF
TRBJ2-3,few,.,TRBV7-9,TGTGCCAGCAGCTTCTATGGTGAGCCTAATACGCAGTATTTT,CASSFYGEPNTQYF
TRBJ2-3,.,.,TRBV28,TGTGCCAGCAGTTTAAGACCAGCGGTGGGGGATACGCAGTATTTT,CASSLRPAVGDTQYF
TRBJ2-5,few,.,TRBV18,TGTGCCAGCTCACCGCTGACAGACCAAGAGACCCAGTACTTC,CASSPLTDQETQYF
TRBJ2-3,.,.,TRBV11-3,TGTGCCAGCAGCTTAGCCCCGAGTGCAGATACGCAGTATTTT,CASSLAPSADTQYF
TRBJ2-5,few,.,TRBV9,TGTGCCAGCAGCGTAGCGATCGATAGCGGCCAAGAGACCCAGTACTTC,CASSVAIDSGQETQYF